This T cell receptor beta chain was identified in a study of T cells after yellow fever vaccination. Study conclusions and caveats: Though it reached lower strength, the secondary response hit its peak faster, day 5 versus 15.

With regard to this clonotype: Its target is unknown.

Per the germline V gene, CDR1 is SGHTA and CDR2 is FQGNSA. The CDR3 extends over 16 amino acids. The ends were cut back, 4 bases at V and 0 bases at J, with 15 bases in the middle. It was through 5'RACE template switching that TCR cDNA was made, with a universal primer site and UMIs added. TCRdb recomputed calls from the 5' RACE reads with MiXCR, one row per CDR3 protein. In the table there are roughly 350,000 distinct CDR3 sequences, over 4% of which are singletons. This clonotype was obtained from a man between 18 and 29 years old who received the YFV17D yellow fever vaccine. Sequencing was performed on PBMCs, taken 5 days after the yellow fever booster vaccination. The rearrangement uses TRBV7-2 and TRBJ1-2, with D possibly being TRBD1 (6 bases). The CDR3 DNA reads TGTGCCAGCAGCTCCCCCCGGCAGGGGACTAACTATGGCTACACCTTC. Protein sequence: CASSSPRQGTNYGYTF.